Listed below are T cell receptor beta chains from one sample, sequenced in a study of blood T cell repertoires in COVID-19. Assay used: immunoSEQ multiplex PCR; TCRdb lists only in-frame clones, some missing. Among 200,000 to 250,000 clones listed, about 90% were seen once. Sequencing was performed on peripheral blood. These receptor sequences come from a man younger than 45 with COVID-19, enrolled during active disease. Both conserved end residues are part of each CDR3. A D gene is named only where the DNA matches it firmly. Clone size is shown for a subset of rows, as once, few, many or a class of expanded clone.

v_gene	abundance	d_gene	j_gene	CDR3aa	CDR3nt
TRBV5-1	.	TRBD2	TRBJ2-7	CASSPERGTYEQYF	TGCGCCAGCAGCCCGGAGCGGGGGACCTACGAGCAGTACTTC
TRBV15	.	.	TRBJ2-5	CATSRDRVETQYF	TGTGCCACCAGCAGAGACAGGGTGGAGACCCAGTACTTC
TRBV7-2	once	.	TRBJ1-2	CASSRDSYGYTF	TGTGCCAGCAGCCGCGACAGTTATGGCTACACCTTC
TRBV20-1	.	TRBD1	TRBJ2-7	CSASPNTDRGRYEQYF	TGCAGTGCTAGTCCCAATACGGACAGGGGGCGATACGAGCAGTACTTC
TRBV1	.	.	TRBJ2-7	CTSSQVRPLLAGSHHEQYF	TGCACCAGCAGCCAAGTTCGCCCCTTACTAGCGGGGAGCCATCACGAGCAGTACTTC
TRBV5-1	.	.	TRBJ1-1	CASSLARISSLNTEAFF	TGCGCCAGCAGCTTGGCCCGAATATCCAGTTTGAACACTGAAGCTTTCTTT
TRBV4-1	.	TRBD1	TRBJ2-7	CASSLAPGQGSYEQYF	TGCGCCAGCAGCCTCGCCCCGGGACAGGGGTCCTACGAGCAGTACTTC
TRBV30	.	TRBD1	TRBJ1-5	CAWSVRQTGTGGPYGNQPQHF	TGTGCCTGGAGTGTACGACAAACCGGGACAGGTGGCCCGTACGGCAATCAGCCCCAGCATTTT
TRBV5-1	.	TRBD1	TRBJ1-1	CASSTQGAGDTEAFF	TGCGCCAGCAGCACCCAGGGGGCGGGGGACACTGAAGCTTTCTTT
TRBV12-5	.	TRBD1	TRBJ2-7	CASGTGGLLYEQYF	TGTGCTAGTGGGACAGGGGGTCTCCTCTACGAGCAGTACTTC
TRBV30	once	.	TRBJ1-3	CAWARGGTGNTIYF	TGTGCCTGGGCCCGCGGGGGGACTGGAAACACCATATATTTT
TRBV2	.	.	TRBJ1-5	CASSEEHPSNQPQHF	TGTGCCAGCAGTGAAGAACACCCTAGCAATCAGCCCCAGCATTTT
TRBV27	.	.	TRBJ1-6	CASSQVRSTYNSPLHF	TGTGCCAGCAGTCAGGTCCGATCTACCTATAATTCACCCCTCCACTTT
TRBV9	.	.	TRBJ2-3	CASSAEGGDGSLPSTDTQYF	TGTGCCAGCAGCGCCGAAGGGGGGGACGGAAGTTTACCTAGCACAGATACGCAGTATTTT
TRBV6-1	.	TRBD1	TRBJ1-5	CASSERDRGDQPQHF	TGTGCCAGCAGTGAAAGGGACAGGGGAGATCAGCCCCAGCATTTT
TRBV6-5	.	TRBD2	TRBJ2-7	CASSALAGGRYEQYF	TGTGCCAGCAGCGCGCTAGCGGGGGGCCGCTACGAGCAGTACTTC
TRBV7-9	.	.	TRBJ1-2	CASTQPGETGGLNYGYTF	TGTGCCAGCACCCAGCCCGGGGAGACGGGAGGCCTAAACTATGGCTACACCTTC
TRBV4-2	once	.	TRBJ1-2	CASSQEGANYGYTF	TGTGCCAGCAGCCAAGAAGGAGCAAACTATGGCTACACCTTC
TRBV27	.	.	TRBJ2-5	CASSLWPGRGETQYF	TGTGCCAGCAGTTTATGGCCTGGTCGGGGAGAGACCCAGTACTTC
TRBV7-9	.	TRBD1	TRBJ2-1	CASSLRQGAGEQFF	TGTGCCAGCAGCTTAAGACAGGGGGCGGGTGAGCAGTTCTTC
TRBV7-9	.	.	TRBJ1-2	CASSDWSNYGYTF	TGTGCCAGCAGTGATTGGAGTAACTATGGCTACACCTTC
TRBV10-1	.	TRBD2	TRBJ2-1	CASSPTSGSYNEQFF	TGCGCCAGCAGCCCGACTAGCGGCTCCTACAATGAGCAGTTCTTC
TRBV19	.	.	TRBJ2-1	CASSIVGRLDNEQFF	TGTGCCAGTAGTATAGTTGGCAGATTGGACAATGAGCAGTTCTTC
TRBV4-1	.	TRBD2	TRBJ2-1	CASSHPHGTSGGRNEQFF	TGCGCCAGCAGCCACCCCCACGGGACTAGCGGGGGAAGGAATGAGCAGTTCTTC
TRBV6-1	.	TRBD1	TRBJ1-2	CASSEVTGATGGYTF	TGTGCCAGCAGTGAAGTTACAGGGGCCACAGGGGGCTACACCTTC
TRBV5-1	.	.	TRBJ2-1	CASSLELGAPYNEQFF	TGCGCCAGCAGCTTGGAATTGGGGGCCCCATACAATGAGCAGTTCTTC
TRBV6-1	once	.	TRBJ1-5	CASSDQGRVNQPQHF	TGTGCCAGCAGTGACCAAGGCAGGGTCAATCAGCCCCAGCATTTT
TRBV12-3/TRBV12-4	once	TRBD1	TRBJ1-1	CASTRRGPAFF	TGTGCCAGCACTCGAAGGGGGCCCGCTTTCTTT
TRBV28	once	TRBD2	TRBJ2-5	CASKAASGGLETQYF	TGTGCCAGCAAAGCAGCTAGCGGGGGGTTGGAGACCCAGTACTTC
TRBV2	.	TRBD1	TRBJ1-6	CASSSIQGESPLHF	TGTGCCAGCAGTTCAATACAGGGGGAATCACCCCTCCACTTT
TRBV2	.	.	TRBJ2-5	CASRGGQTQYF	TGTGCCAGCAGAGGGGGACAGACCCAGTACTTC